A selection of T cell receptor beta chains follows, all from one sample in a study of blood T cell repertoires in COVID-19. The repertoire was sequenced with immunoSEQ multiplex PCR; TCRdb's copy has only in-frame clones and lacks some. The repertoire includes 250,000 to 350,000 clones, approximately 83% of them detected once, and around 2.1% sits in the top ten. Material for sequencing was peripheral blood. The receptors shown here come from a woman aged 25 to 39 who had recovered from COVID-19. Each CDR3 is given with its conserved first and last residue. A D gene is named only where the DNA matches it firmly. Clone size, where shown, is once, few, many, or a class for clones that have expanded.

j_call: TRBJ2-3; v_call: TRBV25-1; clone_size: .; d_call: .; cdr3_aa: CASIDTRDTSDTQYF; cdr3_nt: TGTGCCAGCATCGATACAAGAGACACATCAGATACGCAGTATTTT
j_call: TRBJ1-6; v_call: TRBV6-5; clone_size: few; d_call: .; cdr3_aa: CASDGQSNNSPLHF; cdr3_nt: TGTGCCAGTGACGGACAGTCTAATAATTCACCCCTCCACTTT
j_call: TRBJ2-7; v_call: TRBV7-2; clone_size: .; d_call: .; cdr3_aa: CASSLGVSYEQYF; cdr3_nt: TGTGCCAGCAGCTTAGGAGTTAGTTACGAGCAGTACTTC
j_call: TRBJ1-5; v_call: TRBV3-1/TRBV3-2; clone_size: .; d_call: TRBD1; cdr3_aa: CASSQGSQGGNQPQHF; cdr3_nt: TGTGCCAGCAGCCAAGGGAGCCAGGGGGGCAATCAGCCCCAGCATTTT
j_call: TRBJ2-1; v_call: TRBV12-3/TRBV12-4; clone_size: .; d_call: TRBD1; cdr3_aa: CASSVTGANEQFF; cdr3_nt: TGTGCCAGCAGTGTGACAGGGGCGAATGAGCAGTTCTTC
j_call: TRBJ2-3; v_call: TRBV7-3; clone_size: once; d_call: .; cdr3_aa: CASSLYGKAGDTQYF; cdr3_nt: TGTGCCAGCAGCTTATACGGAAAAGCGGGCGATACGCAGTATTTT
j_call: TRBJ2-7; v_call: TRBV20-1; clone_size: once; d_call: .; cdr3_aa: CSAPLGPEQYF; cdr3_nt: TGCAGTGCACCACTAGGGCCCGAGCAGTACTTC
j_call: TRBJ2-7; v_call: TRBV7-9; clone_size: .; d_call: TRBD2; cdr3_aa: CASSLEGLAGPILYEQYF; cdr3_nt: TGTGCCAGCAGCTTAGAAGGACTAGCGGGCCCCATTCTCTACGAGCAGTACTTC
j_call: TRBJ1-3; v_call: TRBV13; clone_size: .; d_call: TRBD1; cdr3_aa: CASRTYTGAEDTIYF; cdr3_nt: TGTGCCAGCCGGACCTACACAGGGGCCGAGGACACCATATATTTT
j_call: TRBJ2-1; v_call: TRBV6-2/TRBV6-3; clone_size: .; d_call: TRBD2; cdr3_aa: CASSSHPMRGAISYNEQFF; cdr3_nt: TGTGCCAGCAGCAGCCACCCTATGCGGGGGGCGATCTCCTACAATGAGCAGTTCTTC
j_call: TRBJ2-3; v_call: TRBV27; clone_size: .; d_call: .; cdr3_aa: CASSFDSPDTQYF; cdr3_nt: TGTGCCAGCAGTTTTGACTCCCCCGATACGCAGTATTTT
j_call: TRBJ2-2; v_call: TRBV30; clone_size: .; d_call: .; cdr3_aa: CAWSAANTGELFF; cdr3_nt: TGTGCCTGGAGTGCAGCGAACACCGGGGAGCTGTTTTTT
j_call: TRBJ1-1; v_call: TRBV28; clone_size: .; d_call: .; cdr3_aa: CASSSGNTEAFF; cdr3_nt: TGTGCCAGCAGTTCCGGTAACACTGAAGCTTTCTTT
j_call: TRBJ1-5; v_call: TRBV2; clone_size: .; d_call: TRBD1; cdr3_aa: CASSDTVKGGQVQPQHF; cdr3_nt: TGTGCCAGCAGTGATACCGTCAAGGGGGGACAGGTACAGCCCCAGCATTTT
j_call: TRBJ2-7; v_call: TRBV15; clone_size: .; d_call: TRBD2; cdr3_aa: CATSRATLGQREGLEQYF; cdr3_nt: TGTGCCACCAGCAGAGCAACCCTCGGCCAGCGGGAGGGGTTGGAGCAGTACTTC
j_call: TRBJ1-1; v_call: TRBV4-1; clone_size: few; d_call: .; cdr3_aa: CASSVQQFGGTEAFF; cdr3_nt: TGCGCCAGCAGCGTACAACAGTTTGGGGGGACTGAAGCTTTCTTT
j_call: TRBJ1-1; v_call: TRBV30; clone_size: .; d_call: .; cdr3_aa: CAWNRENTEAFF; cdr3_nt: TGTGCCTGGAACAGGGAGAACACTGAAGCTTTCTTT
j_call: TRBJ2-7; v_call: TRBV6-5; clone_size: .; d_call: TRBD1; cdr3_aa: CASSVTGGYEQYF; cdr3_nt: TGTGCCAGCTCTGTGACAGGGGGCTACGAGCAGTACTTC
j_call: TRBJ1-1; v_call: TRBV18; clone_size: .; d_call: .; cdr3_aa: CASSSVGGANTEAFF; cdr3_nt: TGTGCCAGCTCTTCGGTCGGGGGGGCGAACACTGAAGCTTTCTTT
j_call: TRBJ2-7; v_call: TRBV7-2; clone_size: .; d_call: TRBD1; cdr3_aa: CASSFTGGGSYEQYF; cdr3_nt: TGTGCCAGCAGCTTCACAGGGGGCGGTTCCTACGAGCAGTACTTC
j_call: TRBJ1-6; v_call: TRBV5-1; clone_size: few; d_call: .; cdr3_aa: CASSQGSGDSPLHF; cdr3_nt: TGCGCCAGCAGCCAAGGAAGCGGCGATTCACCCCTCCACTTT
j_call: TRBJ2-5; v_call: TRBV4-1; clone_size: .; d_call: .; cdr3_aa: CASSSSPTREETQYF; cdr3_nt: TGCGCCAGCAGCTCAAGTCCGACCCGGGAGGAGACCCAGTACTTC
j_call: TRBJ1-5; v_call: TRBV6-2/TRBV6-3; clone_size: .; d_call: .; cdr3_aa: CASSKSGKRAQPQHF; cdr3_nt: TGTGCCAGCAGTAAAAGCGGCAAGAGGGCTCAGCCCCAGCATTTT
j_call: TRBJ1-1; v_call: TRBV2; clone_size: .; d_call: .; cdr3_aa: CASSEVVIGQRNTEAFF; cdr3_nt: TGTGCCAGCAGTGAAGTAGTAATAGGACAGAGGAACACTGAAGCTTTCTTT
j_call: TRBJ2-1; v_call: TRBV5-1; clone_size: .; d_call: .; cdr3_aa: CASSLVGPYNEQFF; cdr3_nt: TGCGCCAGCAGCTTGGTTGGCCCTTACAATGAGCAGTTCTTC
j_call: TRBJ2-2; v_call: TRBV28; clone_size: .; d_call: .; cdr3_aa: CASSWSGWSGELFF; cdr3_nt: TGTGCCAGCAGTTGGTCAGGGTGGTCCGGGGAGCTGTTTTTT
j_call: TRBJ2-6; v_call: TRBV29-1; clone_size: .; d_call: TRBD1; cdr3_aa: CSVEEQGSGANVLTF; cdr3_nt: TGCAGCGTTGAAGAACAGGGGTCAGGGGCCAACGTCCTGACTTTC
j_call: TRBJ2-7; v_call: TRBV6-5; clone_size: .; d_call: TRBD2; cdr3_aa: CASRAGTSLVEQYF; cdr3_nt: TGTGCCAGCAGAGCCGGGACTAGTTTGGTCGAGCAGTACTTC
j_call: TRBJ1-2; v_call: TRBV11-3; clone_size: .; d_call: .; cdr3_aa: CASSPGHEIYGYTF; cdr3_nt: TGTGCCAGCAGCCCAGGGCACGAAATATATGGCTACACCTTC
j_call: TRBJ2-2; v_call: TRBV19; clone_size: .; d_call: TRBD2; cdr3_aa: CASSILLGLGDTGELFF; cdr3_nt: TGTGCCAGTAGTATCCTTCTAGGACTAGGGGACACCGGGGAGCTGTTTTTT
j_call: TRBJ1-5; v_call: TRBV7-2; clone_size: once; d_call: TRBD1; cdr3_aa: CASSPGGASNQPQHF; cdr3_nt: TGTGCCAGCAGCCCAGGGGGCGCAAGCAATCAGCCCCAGCATTTT
j_call: TRBJ2-3; v_call: TRBV20-1; clone_size: .; d_call: TRBD2; cdr3_aa: CSASLPRGEGTDTQYF; cdr3_nt: TGCAGTGCTAGTCTCCCGCGGGGGGAGGGCACAGATACGCAGTATTTT
j_call: TRBJ1-5; v_call: TRBV6-5; clone_size: .; d_call: TRBD1; cdr3_aa: CASSRDRDQPQHF; cdr3_nt: TGTGCCAGCAGTAGGGACAGGGATCAGCCCCAGCATTTT
j_call: TRBJ1-6; v_call: TRBV18; clone_size: once; d_call: .; cdr3_aa: CASSLGLPHSYNSPLHF; cdr3_nt: TGTGCCAGCTCACTGGGCCTTCCACACTCCTATAATTCACCCCTCCACTTT
j_call: TRBJ2-7; v_call: TRBV7-9; clone_size: .; d_call: TRBD2; cdr3_aa: CASSHRRGTSDLYEQYF; cdr3_nt: TGTGCCAGCAGCCACCGTCGTGGGACTAGCGATTTATACGAGCAGTACTTC
j_call: TRBJ1-2; v_call: TRBV9; clone_size: medium-sized; d_call: TRBD1; cdr3_aa: CASSVSRDSFNYGYTF; cdr3_nt: TGTGCCAGCAGCGTAAGTCGGGACAGTTTTAACTATGGCTACACCTTC
j_call: TRBJ1-6; v_call: TRBV27; clone_size: .; d_call: .; cdr3_aa: CASSPSPNSPLHF; cdr3_nt: TGTGCCAGCAGTCCGTCCCCTAATTCACCCCTCCACTTT
j_call: TRBJ2-1; v_call: TRBV19; clone_size: .; d_call: TRBD1; cdr3_aa: CASSMQGAPNEQFF; cdr3_nt: TGTGCCAGTAGTATGCAGGGGGCGCCTAATGAGCAGTTCTTC
j_call: TRBJ2-7; v_call: TRBV5-1; clone_size: .; d_call: .; cdr3_aa: CASSEGQTEQYF; cdr3_nt: TGCGCCAGCAGCGAAGGACAGACCGAGCAGTACTTC
j_call: TRBJ2-7; v_call: TRBV19; clone_size: many; d_call: TRBD1; cdr3_aa: CATQRTGGIYEQYF; cdr3_nt: TGTGCCACCCAAAGGACAGGGGGCATCTACGAGCAGTACTTC
j_call: TRBJ2-7; v_call: TRBV5-1; clone_size: .; d_call: TRBD2; cdr3_aa: CASSFVAGSSYEQYF; cdr3_nt: TGCGCCAGCAGCTTTGTAGCGGGTAGTTCCTACGAGCAGTACTTC
j_call: TRBJ2-1; v_call: TRBV28; clone_size: .; d_call: TRBD2; cdr3_aa: CASTIRLAGHNEQFF; cdr3_nt: TGTGCCAGCACAATCCGACTAGCGGGCCACAATGAGCAGTTCTTC
j_call: TRBJ2-2; v_call: TRBV6-1; clone_size: .; d_call: .; cdr3_aa: CASSESRSTGELFF; cdr3_nt: TGTGCCAGCAGTGAAAGCCGTTCCACCGGGGAGCTGTTTTTT
j_call: TRBJ1-4; v_call: TRBV11-3; clone_size: .; d_call: .; cdr3_aa: CASTFLPPDTRNEKLFF; cdr3_nt: TGTGCCAGCACCTTTTTACCCCCGGATACTAGGAATGAAAAACTGTTTTTT
j_call: TRBJ1-6; v_call: TRBV18; clone_size: .; d_call: TRBD1; cdr3_aa: CASSPSGQGNSPLHF; cdr3_nt: TGTGCCAGCTCACCGTCCGGACAGGGGAATTCACCCCTCCACTTT
j_call: TRBJ2-7; v_call: TRBV30; clone_size: .; d_call: TRBD1; cdr3_aa: CAWSPMGQGGSYEQYF; cdr3_nt: TGTGCCTGGAGTCCGATGGGACAGGGGGGATCCTACGAGCAGTACTTC
j_call: TRBJ2-7; v_call: TRBV6-1; clone_size: .; d_call: .; cdr3_aa: CASSEAWTPSYEQYF; cdr3_nt: TGTGCCAGCAGTGAAGCTTGGACACCGAGCTACGAGCAGTACTTC
j_call: TRBJ1-3; v_call: TRBV6-1; clone_size: .; d_call: .; cdr3_aa: CASSEGGHSGNTIYF; cdr3_nt: TGTGCCAGCAGTGAAGGAGGACACTCTGGAAACACCATATATTTT
j_call: TRBJ1-1; v_call: TRBV3-1/TRBV3-2; clone_size: .; d_call: .; cdr3_aa: CASSWAGGTEAFF; cdr3_nt: TGTGCCAGCAGCTGGGCGGGGGGCACTGAAGCTTTCTTT
j_call: TRBJ1-5; v_call: TRBV5-3; clone_size: .; d_call: TRBD1; cdr3_aa: CARSAGQDFYSNQPQHF; cdr3_nt: TGTGCCAGAAGCGCGGGACAGGACTTCTATAGCAATCAGCCCCAGCATTTT
j_call: TRBJ2-3; v_call: TRBV11-3; clone_size: .; d_call: TRBD1; cdr3_aa: CASSHRDRVDTQYF; cdr3_nt: TGTGCCAGCAGCCATCGGGACAGGGTGGATACGCAGTATTTT
j_call: TRBJ2-1; v_call: TRBV18; clone_size: .; d_call: TRBD2; cdr3_aa: CASSPPSSGRGNEQFF; cdr3_nt: TGTGCCAGCTCACCACCCTCTAGCGGGAGGGGAAATGAGCAGTTCTTC
j_call: TRBJ2-5; v_call: TRBV5-4; clone_size: .; d_call: .; cdr3_aa: CASSLVAASETQYF; cdr3_nt: TGTGCCAGCAGCTTGGTGGCGGCTTCCGAGACCCAGTACTTC
j_call: TRBJ2-2; v_call: TRBV19; clone_size: .; d_call: .; cdr3_aa: CASSFGGRGTGELFF; cdr3_nt: TGTGCCAGTAGTTTTGGAGGGCGAGGCACCGGGGAGCTGTTTTTT
j_call: TRBJ1-6; v_call: TRBV15; clone_size: .; d_call: .; cdr3_aa: CATSREFRVQSPLHF; cdr3_nt: TGTGCCACCAGCAGAGAGTTCCGGGTTCAATCACCCCTCCACTTT